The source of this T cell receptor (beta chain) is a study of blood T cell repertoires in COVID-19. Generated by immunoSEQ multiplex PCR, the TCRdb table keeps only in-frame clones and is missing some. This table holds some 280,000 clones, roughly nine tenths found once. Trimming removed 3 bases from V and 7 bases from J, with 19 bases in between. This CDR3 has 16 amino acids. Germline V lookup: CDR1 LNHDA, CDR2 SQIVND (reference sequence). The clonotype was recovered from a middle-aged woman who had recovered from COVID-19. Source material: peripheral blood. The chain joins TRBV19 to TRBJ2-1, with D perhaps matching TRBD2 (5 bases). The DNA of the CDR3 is TGTGCCAGTAGTATTTGGGCGGGCTCCTGGGAGAATGAGCAGTTCTTC. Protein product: CASSIWAGSWENEQFF.